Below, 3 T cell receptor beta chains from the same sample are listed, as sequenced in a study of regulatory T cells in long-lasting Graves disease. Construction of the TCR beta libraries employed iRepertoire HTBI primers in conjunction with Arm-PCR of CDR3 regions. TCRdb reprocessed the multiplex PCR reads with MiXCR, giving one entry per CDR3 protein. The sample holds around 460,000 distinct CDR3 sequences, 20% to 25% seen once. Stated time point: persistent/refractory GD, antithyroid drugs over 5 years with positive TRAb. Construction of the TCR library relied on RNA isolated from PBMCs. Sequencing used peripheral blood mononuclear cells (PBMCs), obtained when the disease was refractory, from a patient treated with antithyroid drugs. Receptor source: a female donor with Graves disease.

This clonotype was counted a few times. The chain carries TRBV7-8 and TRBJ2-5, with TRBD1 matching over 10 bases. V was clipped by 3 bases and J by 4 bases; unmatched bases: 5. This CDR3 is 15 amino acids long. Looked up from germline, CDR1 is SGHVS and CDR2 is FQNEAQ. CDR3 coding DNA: TGTGCCAGCAGCTTCGGACAGGGGGGAGCAGAGACCCAGTACTTC. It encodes CASSFGQGGAETQYF.

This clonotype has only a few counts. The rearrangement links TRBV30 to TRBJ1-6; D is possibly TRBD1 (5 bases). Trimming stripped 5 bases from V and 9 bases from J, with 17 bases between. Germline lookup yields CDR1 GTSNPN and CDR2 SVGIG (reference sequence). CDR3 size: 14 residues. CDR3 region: CAWGTGAGSSPLHF. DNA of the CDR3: TGTGCCTGGGGAACCGGGGCAGGTAGTTCACCCCTCCACTTT.

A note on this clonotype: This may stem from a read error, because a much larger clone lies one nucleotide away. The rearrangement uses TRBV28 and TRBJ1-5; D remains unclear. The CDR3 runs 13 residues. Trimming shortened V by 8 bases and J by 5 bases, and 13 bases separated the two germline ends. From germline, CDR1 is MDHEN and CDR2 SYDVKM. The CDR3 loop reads CASEVAVYQPQHF. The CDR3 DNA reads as TGTGCCAGCGAAGTGGCAGTATATCAGCCCCAGCATTTT.